The present T cell receptor (beta chain) was sequenced within a study of T cell repertoires in cytomegalovirus infection. Turning to the study itself: Both a matching HLA type and CMV infection were indicated by public TCR beta signatures.

As for this clonotype: What it recognizes is unknown.

V lost 5 bases and J 5 bases, leaving 9 bases between the germline ends. The CDR3 extends over 12 amino acids. CDR1 MNHEY and CDR2 SMNVEV come from the germline V gene (reference sequence). Findings of the study overall: HLA-C-restricted CMV clonotypes gave the most frequent clonotype in two of eight donors. CMV carriers having the relevant HLA were flagged by cumulative public TCR beta family frequency.

Each CDR3 protein is one row after TCRdb ran MiXCR on the reads. The sample lists around 55,000 distinct CDR3 sequences; over 15% were seen once. The input for sequencing was CD8+ T cells from cultured PBMCs, taken from culture after CMV antigen stimulation. The TCR comes from a human donor in good health (CMV status not recorded). Some clones in this sample may be carry-over from other donors' samples. This sequence joins TRBV27 and TRBJ1-1; D gene ambiguous. The CDR3: CASSHGRTEAFF. The CDR3 DNA sequence: TGTGCCAGCAGTCACGGTCGAACTGAAGCTTTCTTT.